This TCR beta chain was sequenced in a study of cytomegalovirus exposure and HLA in healthy donors. PCR involved 60 Vbeta and 13 Jbeta primers. TCRdb keeps only in-frame clones here, not all; method: immunoSEQ multiplex PCR. The sample lists tens of thousands of clones; roughly 75% were seen once. Germline CDR1 reads SGHAT; CDR2 reads FQNNGV. The CDR3 is 16 residues long. V gave up 5 bases and J gave up 2 bases; unmatched junction bases: 10. The source material was PBMCs. V gene TRBV11-2 combines with J gene TRBJ2-3, with 7 positions matching TRBD2. The TCR sequence derives from a male donor in good health and CMV-seronegative. The CDR3 spells CASSLFLAGDTDTQYF. Written as DNA, the CDR3 is TGTGCCAGCAGCCTCTTTCTGGCGGGGGACACAGATACGCAGTATTTT.